This T cell receptor beta chain derives from a study of blood T cell repertoires in COVID-19. Measured with immunoSEQ multiplex PCR; TCRdb has only the in-frame clones, and not every one. Here the sample spans about 200,000 clones, around 82% being singletons. Germline CDR1 and CDR2: KGHSH and LQKENI. CDR3 length: 12 amino acids. V gave up 5 bases and J gave up 8 bases; unmatched junction bases: 3. The TCR originated in a woman in her 40s with active or convalescent COVID-19. The material sequenced was peripheral blood. This chain links TRBV18 with TRBJ1-1, with 9 positions matching TRBD1. The CDR3 DNA reads as TGTGCCAGCTCATCCGGACAGGGGGAAGCTTTCTTT. It translates to CASSSGQGEAFF.